The rows below give T cell receptor beta chains drawn from one sample of a study of blood T cell repertoires in COVID-19. TCRdb keeps only in-frame clones here, not all; method: immunoSEQ multiplex PCR. The sample lists approximately 160,000 clones; 85% were seen once. Sample: peripheral blood. The origin of the receptors is a woman between 55 and 75 years old with COVID-19, enrolled during active disease. Both conserved end residues are part of each CDR3. The D gene is left open where the match is weak. A clone size is listed for some rows: how often the clone was seen (once, few, many), or a class if it is expanded.

v_call	j_call	d_call	clone_size	cdr3_aa	cdr3_nt
TRBV7-9	TRBJ2-3	NA	NA	CASSSPAGAVDTQYF	TGTGCCAGCAGCTCTCCGGCGGGGGCGGTAGATACGCAGTATTTT
TRBV27	TRBJ2-1	NA	once	CASSRLNEQFF	TGTGCCAGCAGCCGGTTGAATGAGCAGTTCTTC
TRBV27	TRBJ1-2	TRBD1	NA	CASSYSRTGVDYTF	TGTGCCAGCAGTTATAGCCGGACAGGGGTGGACTACACCTTC
TRBV7-8	TRBJ2-7	NA	NA	CASSLELAGSATYF	TGTGCCAGCAGCTTAGAACTAGCCGGTTCTGCCACGTACTTC
TRBV27	TRBJ2-1	NA	NA	CASRSQGTGFRNEQFF	TGTGCCAGCAGATCTCAGGGTACCGGATTTAGGAATGAGCAGTTCTTC
TRBV30	TRBJ2-4	TRBD1	few	CAWRGGGNIQYF	TGTGCCTGGAGAGGGGGCGGTAACATTCAGTACTTC
TRBV29-1	TRBJ2-3	NA	few	CSTRGGSEDTQYF	TGCAGCACCCGTGGAGGGAGTGAGGATACGCAGTATTTT
TRBV11-2	TRBJ1-6	TRBD1	NA	CASSPPRVGQGNSPLHF	TGTGCCAGCAGCCCCCCCCGTGTCGGACAGGGTAATTCACCCCTCCACTTT
TRBV27	TRBJ1-3	NA	NA	CASSLSVLSGNTIYF	TGTGCCAGCAGTTTATCTGTTCTCTCTGGAAACACCATATATTTT
TRBV10-1	TRBJ2-3	TRBD1	NA	CASSESGQGVDTQYF	TGCGCCAGCAGTGAATCGGGACAGGGTGTAGATACGCAGTATTTT
TRBV10-1	TRBJ2-3	TRBD2	NA	CASTPGLEANLYSDTQYF	TGCGCCAGCACCCCGGGACTAGAGGCGAATTTATATTCAGATACGCAGTATTTT
TRBV13	TRBJ1-2	TRBD1	NA	CASSRRDRGLANPLSSGYTF	TGTGCCAGCAGCAGAAGGGACAGGGGTTTAGCTAACCCTCTATCCTCTGGCTACACCTTC
TRBV5-1	TRBJ1-5	NA	NA	CASSLMGGENQPQHF	TGCGCCAGCAGCTTGATGGGGGGGGAAAATCAGCCCCAGCATTTT
TRBV21-1	TRBJ2-2	NA	NA	CASSKTGLAGGLDNTGELFF	TGTGCCAGCAGCAAAACGGGACTAGCGGGGGGTCTAGATAACACCGGGGAGCTGTTTTTT
TRBV2	TRBJ1-2	TRBD1	once	CASSEARWTGEYGYTF	TGTGCCAGCAGTGAAGCGCGTTGGACAGGGGAATATGGCTACACCTTC
TRBV27	TRBJ1-2	NA	NA	CASSLGGGYYGYTF	TGTGCCAGCAGTTTAGGGGGGGGGTACTATGGCTACACCTTC
TRBV2	TRBJ2-3	TRBD2	NA	CASRTSGGPTDTQYF	TGTGCCAGCAGAACCAGCGGGGGGCCCACAGATACGCAGTATTTT
TRBV9	TRBJ1-1	NA	NA	CASSQELDANTEAFF	TGTGCCAGCTCACAGGAACTGGATGCGAACACTGAAGCTTTCTTT
TRBV15	TRBJ1-1	NA	NA	CATSIWRGHAFF	TGTGCCACCAGCATTTGGCGAGGGCATGCTTTCTTT
TRBV10-1	TRBJ2-3	NA	NA	CASRRTVTDTQYF	TGCGCCAGCAGGCGGACAGTCACAGATACGCAGTATTTT
TRBV18	TRBJ1-2	NA	NA	CASSPSGSGANYGYTF	TGTGCCAGCTCACCTTCGGGGTCTGGCGCTAACTATGGCTACACCTTC
TRBV4-2	TRBJ2-2	NA	NA	CASSQVGGYGELFF	TGTGCCAGCAGCCAAGTCGGCGGATACGGGGAGCTGTTTTTT
TRBV5-4	TRBJ2-2	NA	NA	CASSPPANTGELFF	TGTGCCAGCAGCCCGCCGGCGAACACCGGGGAGCTGTTTTTT
TRBV5-1	TRBJ1-2	TRBD1	NA	CASSLRDRRDYGYTF	TGCGCCAGCAGCCTAAGGGACAGGCGGGACTATGGCTACACCTTC
TRBV10-3	TRBJ2-5	NA	NA	CAIGPVRETQYF	TGTGCCATCGGGCCCGTCCGGGAGACCCAGTACTTC
TRBV30	TRBJ2-2	NA	NA	CAWRRIQGNTGELFF	TGTGCCTGGAGGAGGATACAGGGGAACACCGGGGAGCTGTTTTTT
TRBV12-3/TRBV12-4	TRBJ1-5	TRBD1	NA	CASKGTARGTQHF	TGTGCCAGCAAGGGGACAGCCCGAGGAACCCAGCATTTT
TRBV7-6	TRBJ2-3	TRBD2	NA	CASSLGTSGPRTDTQYF	TGTGCCAGCAGCTTAGGGACTAGCGGGCCCCGCACAGATACGCAGTATTTT
TRBV10-1	TRBJ1-6	NA	NA	CASSAASDSPLHF	TGCGCCAGCAGTGCGGCCAGCGATTCACCCCTCCACTTT
TRBV6-5	TRBJ2-3	NA	NA	CASATATDTQYF	TGTGCCAGCGCGACAGCCACAGATACGCAGTATTTT
TRBV6-5	TRBJ1-2	TRBD1	NA	CASSYSWGQADGYTF	TGTGCCAGCAGTTACTCGTGGGGACAGGCGGATGGCTACACCTTC
TRBV7-8	TRBJ1-5	TRBD1	few	CASSLTGAQHF	TGTGCCAGCAGCCTGACAGGGGCCCAGCATTTT
TRBV7-6	TRBJ2-1	NA	NA	CASSLAPRVGFNEQFF	TGTGCCAGCAGCTTAGCACCCAGGGTAGGCTTCAATGAGCAGTTCTTC
TRBV7-9	TRBJ2-1	NA	NA	CASSLSRDEQFF	TGTGCCAGCAGCTTATCGAGGGATGAGCAGTTCTTC
TRBV18	TRBJ2-7	NA	NA	CASSPTERISYEQYF	TGTGCCAGCTCACCCACGGAGCGGATCTCCTACGAGCAGTACTTC
TRBV7-2	TRBJ1-5	TRBD1	NA	CASSFRDRNQPQHF	TGTGCCAGCAGCTTTCGGGACAGAAATCAGCCCCAGCATTTT
TRBV7-8	TRBJ1-5	NA	NA	CASSLGGPNQPQHF	TGTGCCAGCAGCTTAGGGGGCCCCAATCAGCCCCAGCATTTT
TRBV11-2	TRBJ1-2	TRBD1	NA	CASSRDREIGYGYTF	TGTGCCAGCAGTCGTGACAGGGAAATAGGCTATGGCTACACCTTC
TRBV20-1	TRBJ2-2	NA	NA	CSASTGTGELFF	TGCAGTGCTAGTACAGGCACCGGGGAGCTGTTTTTT
TRBV18	TRBJ2-2	NA	NA	CASSPVQKNTGELFF	TGTGCCAGCTCACCGGTCCAGAAGAACACCGGGGAGCTGTTTTTT
TRBV6-5	TRBJ1-1	NA	NA	CASSRGNTEAFF	TGTGCCAGCAGTCGGGGGAACACTGAAGCTTTCTTT
TRBV19	TRBJ1-2	NA	NA	CASSSPGGTDYGYTF	TGTGCCAGTAGTAGCCCGGGGGGGACCGACTATGGCTACACCTTC
TRBV19	TRBJ1-2	NA	NA	CASSDHSNYGYTF	TGTGCCAGTAGTGATCACAGTAACTATGGCTACACCTTC
TRBV19	TRBJ1-2	NA	NA	CASSMQGGGYTF	TGTGCCAGTAGTATGCAGGGTGGAGGCTACACCTTC
TRBV29-1	TRBJ2-1	NA	NA	CSVEDQVSYNEQFF	TGCAGCGTTGAAGATCAGGTGTCCTACAATGAGCAGTTCTTC
TRBV25-1	TRBJ1-2	NA	NA	CASSLGPYYGYTF	TGTGCCAGCAGTCTAGGTCCCTACTATGGCTACACCTTC
TRBV27	TRBJ1-6	TRBD1	NA	CASRPGQGRNSPLHF	TGTGCCAGCAGACCTGGACAGGGAAGGAATTCACCCCTCCACTTT
TRBV5-1	TRBJ2-5	TRBD2	NA	CASSLGSAGGEVWETQYF	TGCGCCAGCAGCTTGGGATCGGCGGGGGGCGAAGTTTGGGAGACCCAGTACTTC
TRBV10-3	TRBJ1-1	TRBD1	few	CAIRDTGGGEAFF	TGTGCCATCAGGGATACAGGGGGCGGTGAAGCTTTCTTT